Sequencing of this TCR beta chain was carried out in a study of T cells in Graves' hyperthyroidism and ophthalmopathy (dated by TCRdb to about 2019). Turning to the overall study: Peripheral blood was sampled at the time of initial diagnosis, prior to any treatment. To identify TCR V-J signatures that set the groups apart, the researchers used a discovery cohort of 100 patients, made up of around 42 with Graves' ophthalmopathy and 55 to 65 with stable Graves' hyperthyroidism. Whether ophthalmopathy could be predicted prospectively was tested in an independent validation cohort made up of 18 to 20 hyperthyroidism patients plus 17 patients who later progressed to ophthalmopathy. The 95 to 100 discovery patients were divided at random into training and test sets in a 7:3 ratio. In more than 5 Graves' hyperthyroidism patients, the study also compared T-cell repertoires from thyroid tissue with T-cell repertoires from blood. Following sampling, methimazole starting at 30 mg daily was given to hyperthyroidism patients, and high-dose intravenous methylprednisolone was given to ophthalmopathy patients. The paper describes TCR Vbeta CDR3 sequencing of 135 peripheral blood samples, made up of 43 ophthalmopathy patients, more than 70 hyperthyroidism patients and roughly 17 progressor patients. Findings and caveats that apply to the study as a whole: Sample size was not statistically predetermined, and blinding of investigators to group allocation was not performed. Blood samples also contained most of the expanded thyroid clonotypes (frequency above 0.001), which suggests that blood repertoires may reflect thyroid immune responses. In validation, the model predicted progression to ophthalmopathy a median of around six months before onset, with 65% to 71% sensitivity and about 75% specificity. Ophthalmopathy was separated from stable hyperthyroidism by a 13 V-J signature model, with roughly 88% sensitivity and roughly 81% specificity obtained in cross-validation and 80%/75% obtained in testing.

Concerning this clonotype itself: Its cognate antigen has yet to be identified. No per-base quality is available; no much larger clone lies one base away.

Ophthalmopathy patients had moderately to severely active disease, Clinical Activity Score of at least 3, NOSPECS grade of at least 4, and duration under 3 months. The study excluded patients with uncontrolled infections, other autoimmune diseases, pregnancy or lactation. Clinical symptoms, serum thyroxine and TRAb, thyroid ultrasound, and orbital computed tomography formed the basis for the diagnoses. Ficoll-Paque density gradient centrifugation was used to isolate PBMCs from 9.5 to 10 ml of fresh peripheral blood. Trizol reagent was used to extract total RNA, and RNA quality was then checked on an Agilent 2100 Bioanalyzer. TCR beta CDR3 regions were amplified from RNA transcripts. For the first round of RT-PCR on the TCR CDR3, the HTBI primer set was used together with the Qiagen OneStep RT-PCR kit. The libraries were constructed in a second round of multiplex PCR and then size-selected and purified. Paired-end sequencing of the libraries was performed with 100 bp reads on an Illumina HiSeq2000. From the authors' description of their analysis: SOAPnuke was used to process the raw data, removing reads that contained adapters or uncalled bases, had a mean Phred below 15, or lacked an exact match to the constant primer or identifier. COPE v1.2.5 was used to merge high-quality paired reads, and clonotypes were defined as unique nucleotide sequences. Clonotypes were aligned to IMGT TRBV, TRBD and TRBJ reference segments using MiTCR v1.1. The analysis included only V-J combinations with a frequency above 0.0001, which together covered about 99% of the repertoires. A TCS score was defined as the ratio between F50 (clonal expansion) and ExV (chaos), using BLOSUM62-based TCRdist between CDR3 peptides within each V-J. Welch's t-statistics and random forest reduced 450 to 600 V-J features to 13, which were used in a naive Bayes classifier (R e1071). TCRdb trimmed the raw reads at Q25, called clones with MiXCR and kept productive beta chains. One record per CDR3 amino acid sequence lists the most common genes and DNA. The authors' filters were not applied to this entry. For this sample there are hundreds of thousands of distinct CDR3 sequences; about 24% appear just once. Of the sample, about 10% falls within the top ten clones.

CDR1 SGHRS and CDR2 YFSETQ are derived from the germline V gene. From the cysteine through the phenylalanine, the CDR3 covers 16 amino acids. Of all the DNA, just the CDR3 is kept, 48 bases in frame from base 1. The junction shows trimming of 0 bases on V and 4 bases on J, and the gene matches do not reach 6 bases of it. The chain is assembled from TRBV5-1 and TRBJ2-2; 7 central bases correspond to TRBD1. The sample consisted of blood. The sequence was obtained from a woman aged 25 to 45 with Graves' ophthalmopathy. The CDR3 protein sequence reads: CASSLGQGEGTGELFF. In nucleotide form, the sequence is TGCGCCAGCAGCTTGGGACAGGGCGAGGGCACCGGGGAGCTGTTTTTT.